Listed below are T cell receptor beta chains from one sample, sequenced in a study of blood T cell dynamics during melanoma immunotherapy. The assay was immunoSEQ multiplex PCR, and TCRdb's table has in-frame clones only and misses some. Among about 1,900 clones listed, about 94% were seen once. The source material was effector memory CD8+ T cells from blood, sampled from a patient treated with checkpoint blockade. Source of these receptors: a human donor with melanoma. Each CDR3 is given with its conserved first and last residue.

V gene: TRBV28
CDR3 protein: CASTQRGGGGLIHGYTF

V gene: TRBV30
CDR3 protein: CAWSTGVADYGYTF

V gene: TRBV7-9
CDR3 protein: CASSLSLTGNTEAFF

V gene: TRBV27
CDR3 protein: CASSEQGAGTEAFF

V gene: TRBV13
CDR3 protein: CASSLGTPGVYEQYF

V gene: TRBV29-1
CDR3 protein: CSVEPREGAGGYTF

V gene: TRBV5-6
CDR3 protein: CASSLWLPGQRVAGELFF

V gene: TRBV4-2
CDR3 protein: CASSQDSTGARADTQYF

V gene: TRBV15
CDR3 protein: CATSETSRLQETQYF

V gene: TRBV13
CDR3 protein: CASSSRVDQETQYF

V gene: TRBV6-6
CDR3 protein: CASSYSAYEQYF

V gene: TRBV9
CDR3 protein: CASRGAGDTIYF

V gene: TRBV5-6
CDR3 protein: CASSLVSNEQFF

V gene: TRBV10-2
CDR3 protein: CASGVSYEQYF

V gene: TRBV11-1
CDR3 protein: CASSPFEPGSNQPQHF

V gene: TRBV27
CDR3 protein: CASSSSGWPQHF

V gene: TRBV30
CDR3 protein: CASLEAGAGGYTF

V gene: TRBV27
CDR3 protein: CASSFPNQPQHF

V gene: TRBV5-1
CDR3 protein: CASSSDGYEQFF

V gene: TRBV27
CDR3 protein: CASRTGTGAYEQYF

V gene: TRBV15
CDR3 protein: CATSVRDSYEQYF

V gene: TRBV10-3
CDR3 protein: CAISVTGPAGNTIYF

V gene: TRBV25-1
CDR3 protein: CASSEAGGKGYTF

V gene: TRBV7-6
CDR3 protein: CASSPFGTGIGEQYF

V gene: TRBV7-9
CDR3 protein: CASSPDGYQETQYF

V gene: TRBV4-3
CDR3 protein: CASSQDRAEDEQFF

V gene: TRBV2
CDR3 protein: CATLIAGSYEQYF

V gene: TRBV7-9
CDR3 protein: CASSFPSGSNEQFF

V gene: TRBV27
CDR3 protein: CASSLHRGPNTEAFF

V gene: TRBV28
CDR3 protein: CASRPTRSINTGELFF

V gene: TRBV2
CDR3 protein: CASRQLNTEAFF

V gene: TRBV4-3
CDR3 protein: CASSQVGAVSTDTQYF

V gene: TRBV27
CDR3 protein: CASSVSGGTGELFF

V gene: TRBV9
CDR3 protein: CASSVGGTGGAYNEQFF

V gene: TRBV27
CDR3 protein: CASVRGDEQFF

V gene: TRBV14
CDR3 protein: CASSQGPGVGNTIYF

V gene: TRBV6-1
CDR3 protein: CASNRGLAGVYEQYF

V gene: TRBV4-3
CDR3 protein: CASSQAGPQNEQFF

V gene: TRBV12-5
CDR3 protein: CASGLRTENSYEQYF

V gene: TRBV7-6
CDR3 protein: CASSLATSDRPKYNEQFF

V gene: TRBV10-3
CDR3 protein: CAISRRVDEAFF